One and the same sample provided the 32 T cell receptor beta chains below, sequenced in a study of T cell responses to AZD1222 COVID-19 vaccine. Data came from immunoSEQ multiplex PCR; TCRdb stores just in-frame clones and leaves some out. The sample carries 150,000 to 200,000 clones, more than 85% recorded once. The sample in question was peripheral blood, obtained 28 days after the second AZD1222 dose. The receptor source for this set is an adult who received the AZD1222 COVID-19 vaccine.

On this clone itself: This sample also contains other DNA sequences that code for the same CDR3. The rearrangement links TRBV15 to TRBJ1-2, with TRBD1 identical over 8 bases. The length of the CDR3 is 13 residues. CDR1 and CDR2 from the germline V gene are LNHNV and YYDKDF (reference sequence). Trimming cost V 6 bases and J 2 bases; bases outside gene matches: 2. The CDR3 protein is CATSRDRNYGYTF. The CDR3 nucleotides are TGTGCCACCAGTCGGGACAGGAACTATGGCTACACCTTC.

The CDR3 spells CASSQVPGQGPREQFF. The CDR3 DNA reads as TGTGCCAGCAGCCAAGTCCCGGGACAGGGCCCCAGGGAGCAGTTCTTC. The chain is built from TRBV3-1 (or the pseudogene TRBV3-2) and TRBJ2-1, with 9 bases identical to TRBD1. CDR3 length: 16 residues. Germline CDR1 is LGHDT and CDR2 is YNNKEL (reference sequence). V gave up 1 base and J gave up 10 bases; unmatched junction bases: 11.

The V gene is TRBV19, the J gene TRBJ1-2, with D possibly being TRBD1 (6 bases). CDR3 length equals 17 residues. The V end was cut by 4 bases, the J end by 0 bases, with 18 bases between. Germline V gene lookup returns CDR1 LNHDA and CDR2 SQIVND (reference sequence). CDR3 coding DNA: TGTGCCAGTAGTAACCCGAGTTATACAGGGTCTAACTATGGCTACACCTTC. Its protein product is CASSNPSYTGSNYGYTF. The full variable domain, in which reference TRBV19 and TRBJ1-2 provide the parts outside the CDR3, is DGGITQSPKYLFRKEGQNVTLSCEQNLNHDAMYWYRQDPGQGLRLIYYSQIVNDFQKGDIAEGYSVSREKKESFPLTVTSAQKNPTAFYLCASSNPSYTGSNYGYTFGSGTRLTVV.

The chain links TRBV30 to TRBJ1-1; D possibly corresponds to TRBD1 (6 bases). This CDR3 region has 13 residues. Germline CDR1 GTSNPN, CDR2 SVGIG (reference sequence). Trimming pared 1 base from V and 8 bases from J, leaving 14 bases between. The DNA for the CDR3 is TGTGCCTGGAGTGGTCAGGACAGAGGGGAAGCTTTCTTT. Residues: CAWSGQDRGEAFF.

This sequence joins TRBV5-4 and TRBJ1-2; 8 positions match TRBD1. The CDR3 extends over 15 amino acids. From germline, CDR1 is SGHNT and CDR2 YYREEE (reference sequence). V shed 2 bases, J shed 8 bases, and the junction held 11 bases outside the gene matches. CDR3 coding DNA: TGTGCCAGCAGCTTCAAGGACAGGGCCCTTCTCGGCTACACCTTC. Its protein product is CASSFKDRALLGYTF.

In its sample, this clone was seen once. CDR3 region: CASRLYSRGTVGQPQHF. DNA for the CDR3: TGTGCCAGCAGACTATATTCCCGGGGGACAGTTGGGCAGCCCCAGCATTTT. The chain uses TRBV27 and TRBJ1-5; TRBD1 matches 7 bases. This CDR3 region has 17 residues. Trimming took 6 bases from V and 7 from J; bases not matched to a gene: 18. CDR1 and CDR2 (germline): MNHEY, SMNVEV (reference sequence).

About this clone: At the DNA level, this CDR3 is encoded by other sequences in the same sample as well. The genes are TRBV27 and TRBJ1-6; D not certain. V dropped 2 bases and J dropped 6 bases, with 2 bases sitting between them. Per the germline V gene, CDR1 is MNHEY and CDR2 is SMNVEV (reference sequence). CDR3 length: 12 amino acids. The CDR3 bases are TGTGCCAGCAGTTTAAGTAATTCACCCCTCCACTTT. Translation gives CASSLSNSPLHF.

In this sample, this clone turned up many times. This chain links TRBV27 with TRBJ2-3; 7 bases match TRBD1. The CDR3 runs to 16 residues. The junction had 8 bases not matched to a gene; V was cut back by 5 bases and J by 0 bases. Germline-derived CDR1 and CDR2 are MNHEY and SMNVEV (reference sequence). CDR3 residues: CASSPRTGLSTDTQYF. The DNA of the CDR3 is TGTGCCAGCAGTCCCCGGACAGGCCTTAGCACAGATACGCAGTATTTT.

The V call is TRBV11-2, the J call TRBJ2-1; TRBD2 matches 11 bases. Trimming at V came to 1 base and at J to 7 bases, leaving 3 bases not matched to a gene. The CDR3 is made up of 15 amino acids. Germline V gene data show CDR1 as SGHAT and CDR2 as FQNNGV. The CDR3 loop is CASSLGLAGGNEQFF. The CDR3 DNA sequence: TGTGCCAGCAGCTTAGGGCTAGCGGGGGGTAATGAGCAGTTCTTC.

This sequence joins TRBV5-1 and TRBJ2-3, with 7 bases fitting TRBD2. V was clipped by 0 bases and J by 14 bases; unmatched bases: 6. Germline CDR1 SGHRS, CDR2 YFSETQ. CDR3 length: 12 residues. In nucleotides, the CDR3 is TGCGCCAGCAGCTTGGCCGGGACTACGGGGTATTTT. This codes for CASSLAGTTGYF.

This chain links TRBV19 with TRBJ2-7, with TRBD2 identical over 7 bases. Losses at the gene ends were 4 bases for V and 3 bases for J; bases not matched to a gene: 6. Germline CDR1 reads LNHDA; CDR2 reads SQIVND (reference sequence). The CDR3 sequence is 14 residues long. In nucleotides, the CDR3 is TGTGCCAGTAGTAGAGCGGGACGAGGCTACGAGCAGTACTTC. Protein sequence: CASSRAGRGYEQYF.

The chain recombines TRBV7-9 with TRBJ1-5, with TRBD1 as a possible D gene (5 bases). The germline V and J ends were trimmed by 0 bases and 0 bases, with 12 bases remaining between them. Germline V gene sequence: CDR1 SEHNR, CDR2 FQNEAQ (reference sequence). The CDR3 sequence is 17 residues long. In nucleotides, the CDR3 is TGTGCCAGCAGCTTAGCTGGGACCGCACGTAGCAATCAGCCCCAGCATTTT. It translates to CASSLAGTARSNQPQHF.

The chain recombines TRBV7-9 with TRBJ2-3, with 13 bases aligning to TRBD2. The CDR3 contains 16 residues. Trimming cost V 0 bases and J 5 bases; bases outside gene matches: 2. Germline CDR1 and CDR2: SEHNR and FQNEAQ (reference sequence). Here the CDR3 reads CASSLARLAGGDTQYF. The DNA for the CDR3 is TGTGCCAGCAGCTTAGCGCGACTAGCGGGAGGAGATACGCAGTATTTT.

The gene calls are TRBV18 and TRBJ2-7; 7 positions agree with TRBD2. CDR3 length: 16 amino acids. V lost 1 base to trimming and J lost 0 bases; unmatched junction nucleotides: 6. Germline V lookup: CDR1 KGHSH, CDR2 LQKENI. The CDR3 DNA follows: TGTGCCAGCTCACCACGGAAAGCGGGAAACTCCTACGAGCAGTACTTC. Encoded protein: CASSPRKAGNSYEQYF.

The CDR3 sequence: CASSLVGRPEKLFF. The CDR3 coding sequence is TGTGCCAGCAGCTTGGTGGGTCGGCCGGAAAAACTGTTTTTT. The chain couples TRBV5-6 to TRBJ1-4; no reliable D call. The V end was cut by 0 bases, the J end by 8 bases, with 11 bases between. The CDR3 has 14 residues. CDR1 and CDR2 from the germline V gene are SGHDT and YYEEEE.

The chain couples TRBV30 to TRBJ2-7, with unresolved D. V gave up 3 bases and J gave up 4 bases, with 16 bases separating them. This CDR3 contains 14 residues. Per germline, CDR1 GTSNPN and CDR2 SVGIG (reference sequence). In nucleotides, the CDR3 is TGTGCCTGGAGCGCCGGTGGTACTGGATACGAGCAGTACTTC. This codes for CAWSAGGTGYEQYF.

The chain joins TRBV6-1 to TRBJ1-2; maybe TRBD1 (6 bases). The CDR3 extends over 14 amino acids. Trimming took 7 bases from V and 4 from J, leaving 16 bases between them. Germline values: CDR1 MNHNS, CDR2 SASEGT. CDR3 DNA: TGTGCCAGCACCTCCGGGACAACAGCCTATGGCTACACCTTC. It yields the protein CASTSGTTAYGYTF.

The CDR3 bases are TGCGCCAGCAGCCAAGGGGGAAGCGGGATTTACAATGAGCAGTTCTTC. Its protein product is CASSQGGSGIYNEQFF. The chain carries TRBV10-1 and TRBJ2-1; tentative D call: TRBD2 (7 bases). The germline CDR1 and CDR2 sequences are WNHNN and SYGVQD (reference sequence). Trimming left V 6 bases short and J 4 bases short, with 19 bases between. This CDR3 is 16 amino acids long.

This clone was counted a single time. V and J are TRBV6-2 or TRBV6-3 and TRBJ2-7; 7 bases map to TRBD2. The CDR3 sequence is 15 residues long. With V trimmed by 4 bases and J by 0 bases, 6 bases remained unmatched. The germline V gene has CDR1 MNHEY and CDR2 SVGEGT. DNA of the CDR3: TGTGCCAGCAGTTCGATCCGGGGGGTCTCCTACGAGCAGTACTTC. Residues: CASSSIRGVSYEQYF.

This clone was observed once. This chain uses TRBV10-3 with TRBJ1-5; possibly TRBD1 for D (6 bases). The CDR3 has 15 residues. Trimming left V 0 bases short and J 5 bases short, with 11 bases between. Germline CDR1 reads ENHRY; CDR2 reads SYGVKD. The CDR3, as DNA: TGTGCCATCAGTGAGTCGGAACAGGGCCATCAGCCCCAGCATTTT. It is translated as CAISESEQGHQPQHF.

The rearrangement links TRBV5-4 to TRBJ2-7, with D unclear. The CDR3 runs 13 residues. CDR1 SGHNT and CDR2 YYREEE come from the germline V gene (reference sequence). Trimming removed 0 bases at V and 5 bases at J, with 9 bases between. The DNA of the CDR3 is TGTGCCAGCAGCTTGGAGGGTGCGGACGAGCAGTACTTC. Its protein product is CASSLEGADEQYF. Full variable domain (outside the CDR3, taken from reference TRBV5-4 and TRBJ2-7): ETGVTQSPTHLIKTRGQQVTLRCSSQSGHNTVSWYQQALGQGPQFIFQYYREEENGRGNFPPRFSGLQFPNYSSELNVNALELDDSALYLCASSLEGADEQYFGPGTRLTVT.

V is TRBV7-3 and J is TRBJ2-5; a possible D gene is TRBD2 (6 bases). Germline CDR1 is SGHTA and CDR2 is FQGTGA. The CDR3 is made up of 15 amino acids. Trimming took off 5 bases at V and 5 bases at J, with 18 bases between the two ends. The CDR3 loop is CASSMTGTWGETQYF. The CDR3 DNA reads as TGTGCCAGCAGCATGACCGGGACTTGGGGGGAGACCCAGTACTTC.

This chain uses TRBV27 with TRBJ1-5; D is undetermined. The germline V gene has CDR1 MNHEY and CDR2 SMNVEV (reference sequence). There are 15 residues in the CDR3. Trimming took 5 bases from V and 0 from J, leaving 11 bases between them. CDR3 sequence reads: CASSPNRVSNQPQHF. The CDR3 nucleotides are TGTGCCAGCAGTCCCAACAGAGTTAGCAATCAGCCCCAGCATTTT.

Worth noting for this clone: Other DNA sequences in this sample translate to the same CDR3. V is TRBV5-4 and J is TRBJ2-3; TRBD2 agrees at 7 bases. Germline trimming cut 2 bases from V and 1 base from J; bases unmatched to any gene: 7. The CDR3 covers 16 residues. Germline-derived CDR1 and CDR2 are SGHNT and YYREEE (reference sequence). In DNA, the CDR3 is TGTGCCAGCAGCTTATTAGCGGGCGGCGGCACAGATACGCAGTATTTT. This encodes CASSLLAGGGTDTQYF.

The chain has TRBV27 and TRBJ1-2; D is unresolved. V lost 3 bases to trimming and J lost 1 base, with 6 bases between them. This CDR3 is 13 amino acids long. In germline, CDR1 is MNHEY, CDR2 SMNVEV (reference sequence). The CDR3 nucleotides are TGTGCCAGCAGTTTTGCGGGTAACTATGGCTACACCTTC. Translation gives CASSFAGNYGYTF.

This clone was seen only a few times. V and J are TRBV4-1 and TRBJ2-6; D not resolved. Deletions cut 0 bases from V and 0 bases from J, with 6 bases between. CDR3 size: 16 residues. The germline V gene encodes CDR1 MGHRA and CDR2 YSYEKL. The CDR3 region has the DNA TGCGCCAGCAGCCAAGATCAGGTCTCTGGGGCCAACGTCCTGACTTTC. This sequence encodes CASSQDQVSGANVLTF.

The genes are TRBV25-1 and TRBJ2-1; no clear D gene. Germline lookup yields CDR1 MGHDK and CDR2 SYGVNS. The CDR3 consists of 12 residues. With 1 base removed from V and 8 bases from J, the gap between germline ends came to 6 bases. CDR3 sequence reads: CASSESLDEQFF. DNA of the CDR3: TGTGCCAGCAGTGAATCTTTAGATGAGCAGTTCTTC.

This clone was picked up a small number of times. V and J are TRBV7-3 and TRBJ2-1, with TRBD2 matching 8 bases. The CDR3 has 16 amino acids. V was pared by 5 bases and J by 10 bases, with 16 bases of the junction left unmatched. CDR1 and CDR2 (germline): SGHTA, FQGTGA. The CDR3 DNA follows: TGTGCCAGCAGCCCAGCCGGGGGGGGCGCCGGCGGAGAGCAGTTCTTC. Amino acid sequence: CASSPAGGGAGGEQFF.

The chain uses TRBV3-1 (or the pseudogene TRBV3-2) and TRBJ2-7; D gene uncertain. CDR3 size: 14 residues. CDR1 and CDR2 from the germline V gene are LGHDT and YNNKEL (reference sequence). Trimming cost V 0 bases and J 6 bases, with 12 bases left between them. This chain's CDR3 is CASSQDMAPGEQYF. The CDR3 nucleotides are TGTGCCAGCAGCCAAGATATGGCGCCGGGCGAGCAGTACTTC.

V usage is TRBV7-3 and J usage is TRBJ2-3; the match to TRBD2 covers 9 bases. CDR3 length: 15 residues. Germline assignment: CDR1 SGHTA and CDR2 FQGTGA. V lost 4 bases to trimming and J lost 9 bases; unmatched junction nucleotides: 11. CDR3 loop: CASSSGLAGGGTQYF. The CDR3 coding sequence is TGTGCCAGCAGCTCGGGACTAGCCGGAGGGGGGACGCAGTATTTT.

The chain uses TRBV9 and TRBJ1-2; TRBD1 agrees at 9 bases. The CDR3 loop spans 15 amino acids. The V segment lost 3 bases and the J segment 4 bases; nucleotides outside the gene matches: 7. Germline CDR1 and CDR2: SGDLS and YYNGEE. The CDR3 protein is CASSEGQGALYGYTF. CDR3 in DNA: TGTGCCAGCAGCGAGGGACAGGGAGCCCTCTATGGCTACACCTTC.

This clone was found once. V and J are TRBV9 and TRBJ1-1, with D perhaps matching TRBD1 (5 bases). CDR3 length equals 12 residues. Germline V gene data show CDR1 as SGDLS and CDR2 as YYNGEE. Trimming pared 4 bases from V and 1 base from J, leaving 5 bases between. CDR3 coding DNA: TGTGCCAGCAGCACAGGGAACACTGAAGCTTTCTTT. The encoded protein is CASSTGNTEAFF.